This entry lists 26 T cell receptor beta chains sequenced from one sample in a study of CXCR3-negative and CXCR3-positive naive CD8 T cells. Antigens of these TCRs are unknown. Study-wide findings and caveats: CXCR3-negative naive cells had less hydrophobic TRB CDR3s than did CXCR3-positive naive cells.

In preparing the TRB cDNA libraries, 5' RACE with UMI labels was used. With the 5' RACE reads reprocessed, TCRdb shows one record per CDR3 protein and no DNA. Its table lists some 99,000 distinct CDR3 sequences. The sequencing input was naive CXCR3+ CD8+ T cells from blood. The subset: CD45RO-CCR7+CD27+CD95- naive CD8+ T cells expressing CXCR3 (TNR3+). The receptors shown here come from a human donor in good health. Some clones in this sample may be carry-over from other donors' samples.

This sequence joins TRBV4-3 and TRBJ2-1. CDR1 is LGHNA, CDR2 YSLEER, per germline. CDR3 length equals 15 residues. CDR3 sequence: CASSQSSSSYNEQFF.

The chain has TRBV7-2 and TRBJ2-3; absent DNA, TCRdb's TRBD1 call cannot be checked. Per germline, CDR1 SGHTA and CDR2 FQGNSA. The CDR3 is made up of 17 amino acids. CDR3 loop: CASSLERGRGKADTQYF.

V usage is TRBV12-3 or TRBV12-4 and J usage is TRBJ2-3; TCRdb's D gene call, TRBD1, goes unchecked for lack of DNA. The CDR3 has 15 amino acids. CDR3 region: CASNRGQGAGDTQYF.

The rearrangement uses TRBV28 and TRBJ2-7; the TRBD1 assignment by TCRdb is unverifiable without DNA. This CDR3 is built from 15 residues. Germline-derived CDR1 and CDR2 are MDHEN and SYDVKM. This CDR3 is CASSFRGVGSYEQYF. The entire variable domain, with the rest obtained from reference TRBV28 and TRBJ2-7, is as follows: DVKVTQSSRYLVKRTGEKVFLECVQDMDHENMFWYRQDPGLGLRLIYFSYDVKMKEKGDIPEGYSVSREKKERFSLILESASTNQTSMYLCASSFRGVGSYEQYFGPGTRLTVT.

This chain joins TRBV4-2 and TRBJ1-1. The CDR3 runs to 16 residues. Germline CDR1 and CDR2: LGHNA and YNFKEQ. The CDR3 protein is CASSQALFNGHAEAFF.

The genes are TRBV6-5 and TRBJ2-7; TCRdb reports TRBD1, a call that lacks DNA to check it against. Germline V gives CDR1 MNHEY, CDR2 SVGAGI. The length of the CDR3 is 15 residues. The CDR3 loop is CASSYSWTGIYEQYF.

This chain connects TRBV6-5 to TRBJ2-7; lacking DNA, the TRBD1 call made by TCRdb goes unchecked. The germline V gene encodes CDR1 MNHEY and CDR2 SVGAGI. This CDR3 has 14 residues. This CDR3 reads CANPRTGISDEQYF.

The V and J genes are TRBV12-3 or TRBV12-4 and TRBJ2-7; TCRdb selects TRBD1, and the lack of DNA leaves this call unchecked. The CDR3 is 14 amino acids. The chain's CDR3 is CASSPGTAAYEQYF.

The rearrangement uses TRBV20-1 and TRBJ1-2; TCRdb's D call of TRBD1 is untestable without DNA. The CDR3 has 12 amino acids. In germline, CDR1 is DFQATT, CDR2 SNEGSKA (reference sequence). This CDR3 reads CSAQIREAGYTF.

The chain employs TRBV11-2 and TRBJ2-1; the D call of TRBD2 rests on TCRdb alone, since no DNA is present to check it. Per germline, CDR1 SGHAT and CDR2 FQNNGV. The CDR3 is 16 residues long. The CDR3 loop is CASSPNVAGLYNEQFF. Full variable domain (remainder filled in from reference TRBV11-2 and TRBJ2-1): EAGVAQSPRYKIIEKRQSVAFWCNPISGHATLYWYQQILGQGPKLLIQFQNNGVVDDSQLPKDRFSAERLKGVDSTLKIQPAKLEDSAVYLCASSPNVAGLYNEQFFGPGTRLTVL.

J is TRBJ2-7 and V is TRBV7-9. The CDR3 runs to 14 residues. Germline CDR1 SEHNR, CDR2 FQNEAQ (reference sequence). CDR3: CASSLPRGSYEQYF.

The chain uses TRBV29-1 and TRBJ2-1; the TCRdb D gene call, TRBD1, has no DNA to confirm it. There are 15 residues in the CDR3. The germline CDR1 and CDR2 sequences are SQVTM and ANQGSEA. CDR3 sequence: CSPILRDRVSNEQFF.

The chain joins TRBV29-1 to TRBJ1-3; the D gene TCRdb calls, TRBD1, cannot be checked with no DNA. Germline V lookup: CDR1 SQVTM, CDR2 ANQGSEA. The CDR3 is 15 residues long. This chain's CDR3 is CSVEVPGLSGNTIYF.

The V gene is TRBV7-3, the J gene TRBJ2-1; the TRBD1 assignment by TCRdb is unverifiable without DNA. Germline CDR1 reads SGHTA; CDR2 reads FQGTGA. The CDR3 covers 12 residues. The chain's CDR3 is CASSLKQVVQFF.

The chain carries TRBV5-1 and TRBJ2-1; no DNA is available, so the TRBD1 call from TCRdb remains unchecked. Germline lookup yields CDR1 SGHRS and CDR2 YFSETQ. There are 15 residues in the CDR3. The CDR3 loop is CASTGLRTGWYEPFF.

The chain joins TRBV5-1 to TRBJ2-1; TCRdb lists TRBD2, though no DNA is available to test this call. Germline V CDR1 and CDR2: SGHRS, YFSETQ. CDR3 length: 15 amino acids. The CDR3 sequence is CASSSDGTSGMGQFF.

The J gene is TRBJ1-5, the V gene TRBV5-1; TCRdb lists TRBD1, though no DNA is available to test this call. Germline values: CDR1 SGHRS, CDR2 YFSETQ. The CDR3 is made up of 15 amino acids. CDR3 region: CASSPGQNSNQPQHF.

This chain uses TRBV29-1 with TRBJ2-7; TCRdb selects TRBD1, and the lack of DNA leaves this call unchecked. Germline V lookup: CDR1 SQVTM, CDR2 ANQGSEA. The CDR3 extends over 14 amino acids. The CDR3 is CSVEPPGTFGEQYF.

The chain has TRBV19 and TRBJ1-3. This CDR3 is built from 13 residues. Germline loops: CDR1 LNHDA, CDR2 SQIVND (reference sequence). The CDR3 reads CASGRSPHNTIYF.

This chain uses TRBV7-9 with TRBJ2-7; TCRdb calls TRBD2, which cannot be checked without DNA. This CDR3 region has 13 residues. The germline V gene has CDR1 SEHNR and CDR2 FQNEAQ (reference sequence). CDR3 region: CASSPRQSYEQYF.

The gene calls are TRBV5-1 and TRBJ2-3; absent DNA, TCRdb's TRBD1 call cannot be checked. This CDR3 has 13 residues. From germline, CDR1 is SGHRS and CDR2 YFSETQ. CDR3 in amino acids: CASLPGGSDTQYF. Filled out from reference TRBV5-1 and TRBJ2-3, the complete variable domain reads KAGVTQTPRYLIKTRGQQVTLSCSPISGHRSVSWYQQTPGQGLQFLFEYFSETQRNKGNFPGRFSGRQFSNSRSEMNVSTLELGDSALYLCASLPGGSDTQYFGPGTRLTVL.

The chain is built from TRBV5-1 and TRBJ2-7; TCRdb gives TRBD1 as the D gene, but with no DNA this cannot be confirmed. The CDR3 totals 13 residues. Germline CDR1 SGHRS, CDR2 YFSETQ. CDR3: CASTGTGPTEQYF.

This chain uses TRBV14 with TRBJ2-1; TCRdb's D call, TRBD2, is unchecked because there is no DNA. CDR3 length: 17 residues. Germline loops: CDR1 SGHDN, CDR2 FVKESK. The chain's CDR3 is CASSQGTSGVSYNEQFF.

The rearrangement links TRBV4-1 to TRBJ2-7; checking the TCRdb D call of TRBD2 is not possible without DNA. The CDR3 runs 16 residues. CDR1 MGHRA and CDR2 YSYEKL come from the germline V gene. The CDR3 spells CASSQVPGGYQYEQYF.

The rearrangement links TRBV7-9 to TRBJ1-6; TCRdb names TRBD1, which stays unverified in the absence of DNA. CDR3 length: 18 residues. Germline V gene data show CDR1 as SEHNR and CDR2 as FQNEAQ (reference sequence). The CDR3 reads CASSSTDRPFHYNSPLHF.

The chain employs TRBV30 and TRBJ2-1; the D call from TCRdb, TRBD1, cannot be confirmed without DNA. This CDR3 comprises 15 residues. CDR1 is GTSNPN, CDR2 SVGIG, per germline (reference sequence). Here the CDR3 reads CAWSAGGGPYNEQFF.